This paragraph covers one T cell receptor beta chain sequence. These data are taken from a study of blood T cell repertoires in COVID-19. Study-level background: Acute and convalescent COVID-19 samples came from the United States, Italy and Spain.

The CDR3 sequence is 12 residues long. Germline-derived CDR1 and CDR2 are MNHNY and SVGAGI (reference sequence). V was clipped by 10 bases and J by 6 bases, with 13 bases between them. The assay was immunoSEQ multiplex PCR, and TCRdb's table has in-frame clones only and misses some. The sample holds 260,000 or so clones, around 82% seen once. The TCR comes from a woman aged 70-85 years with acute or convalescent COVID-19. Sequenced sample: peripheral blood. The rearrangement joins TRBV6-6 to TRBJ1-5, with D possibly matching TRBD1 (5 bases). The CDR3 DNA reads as TGTGCCACCAGGGAGGGAATTCAGCCCCAGCATTTT. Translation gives CATREGIQPQHF.